These T cell receptor beta chains were read from a single sample in a study of cytomegalovirus exposure and HLA in healthy donors. Using immunoSEQ multiplex PCR, the repertoire was profiled, and TCRdb retains in-frame clones only, with some absent. The profile shows some 70,000 clones, roughly 79% of them singletons. Sequenced sample: PBMCs. The receptors derive from a man aged 50-59 years in good health and CMV-seronegative. Both conserved end residues are part of each CDR3. The D gene is left open where the match is weak. The size field is filled for only some rows; it gives once, few, many or a size class.

d_gene: .; j_gene: TRBJ1-5; v_gene: TRBV7-9; abundance: .; len: 17; CDR3aa: CASSLWVGERANQPQHF; CDR3nt: TGTGCCAGCAGCTTATGGGTCGGGGAGAGGGCCAATCAGCCCCAGCATTTT
d_gene: .; j_gene: TRBJ1-1; v_gene: TRBV27; abundance: .; len: 13; CDR3aa: CASSLSRNTEAFF; CDR3nt: TGTGCCAGCAGTTTATCCAGGAACACTGAAGCTTTCTTT
d_gene: TRBD2; j_gene: TRBJ2-2; v_gene: TRBV7-9; abundance: .; len: 16; CDR3aa: CASSPIAGGPSGELFF; CDR3nt: TGTGCCAGCAGCCCAATCGCGGGGGGGCCTTCCGGGGAGCTGTTTTTT
d_gene: TRBD1; j_gene: TRBJ1-1; v_gene: TRBV9; abundance: .; len: 15; CDR3aa: CASSLRDSGNTEAFF; CDR3nt: TGTGCCAGCAGCCTGAGGGACAGCGGAAACACTGAAGCTTTCTTT
d_gene: TRBD2; j_gene: TRBJ2-1; v_gene: TRBV4-1; abundance: .; len: 18; CDR3aa: CASSQVLAGAGSYNEQFF; CDR3nt: TGCGCCAGCAGCCAAGTCCTAGCGGGGGCCGGCTCCTACAATGAGCAGTTCTTC
d_gene: .; j_gene: TRBJ2-4; v_gene: TRBV6-6; abundance: .; len: 15; CDR3aa: CASRLPNDRKNIQYF; CDR3nt: TGTGCCAGCAGACTCCCTAATGACAGGAAAAACATTCAGTACTTC
d_gene: TRBD2; j_gene: TRBJ2-3; v_gene: TRBV29-1; abundance: .; len: 15; CDR3aa: CSVEGLAGGTDTQYF; CDR3nt: TGCAGCGTGGAGGGACTAGCGGGAGGGACAGATACGCAGTATTTT
d_gene: TRBD2; j_gene: TRBJ2-3; v_gene: TRBV6-4; abundance: .; len: 14; CDR3aa: CASRLAGNGGTQYF; CDR3nt: TGTGCCAGCAGACTAGCGGGGAATGGAGGTACGCAGTATTTT
d_gene: .; j_gene: TRBJ2-5; v_gene: TRBV12-5; abundance: .; len: 11; CDR3aa: CASGTKETQYF; CDR3nt: TGTGCTAGTGGTACTAAGGAGACCCAGTACTTC
d_gene: TRBD2; j_gene: TRBJ2-3; v_gene: TRBV7-3; abundance: .; len: 15; CDR3aa: CASSFASGATDTQYF; CDR3nt: TGTGCCAGCAGCTTTGCTAGCGGGGCCACAGATACGCAGTATTTT
d_gene: .; j_gene: TRBJ1-5; v_gene: TRBV29-1; abundance: .; len: 12; CDR3aa: CSVRDNNQPQHF; CDR3nt: TGCAGCGTCCGGGACAACAATCAGCCCCAGCATTTT
d_gene: TRBD2; j_gene: TRBJ2-2; v_gene: TRBV4-2; abundance: .; len: 16; CDR3aa: CASRYYSGRNTGELFF; CDR3nt: TGTGCCAGCAGGTATTATAGCGGGAGGAACACCGGGGAGCTGTTTTTT
d_gene: .; j_gene: TRBJ2-3; v_gene: TRBV28; abundance: once; len: 14; CDR3aa: CASSLGPAPDTQYF; CDR3nt: TGTGCCAGCAGTTTGGGGCCAGCCCCAGATACGCAGTATTTT
d_gene: .; j_gene: TRBJ2-1; v_gene: TRBV30; abundance: .; len: 13; CDR3aa: CAWRRIYYNEQFF; CDR3nt: TGTGCCTGGAGAAGAATCTACTACAATGAGCAGTTCTTC
d_gene: TRBD1; j_gene: TRBJ1-1; v_gene: TRBV7-9; abundance: .; len: 15; CDR3aa: CASSFQGAKGTEAFF; CDR3nt: TGTGCCAGCAGCTTTCAGGGGGCGAAGGGCACTGAAGCTTTCTTT
d_gene: .; j_gene: TRBJ1-4; v_gene: TRBV15; abundance: .; len: 14; CDR3aa: CATSRHRGDEKLFF; CDR3nt: TGTGCCACCAGCAGACACCGGGGAGATGAAAAACTGTTTTTT
d_gene: .; j_gene: TRBJ2-2; v_gene: TRBV28; abundance: .; len: 15; CDR3aa: CASSPSSGSGGELFF; CDR3nt: TGTGCCAGCAGTCCATCCTCGGGGAGCGGCGGGGAGCTGTTTTTT
d_gene: TRBD2; j_gene: TRBJ2-1; v_gene: TRBV30; abundance: .; len: 15; CDR3aa: CAWSVGTSTMDEQFF; CDR3nt: TGTGCCTGGAGTGTAGGGACTAGCACTATGGATGAGCAGTTCTTC
d_gene: .; j_gene: TRBJ1-3; v_gene: TRBV5-4; abundance: .; len: 15; CDR3aa: CASSLAPSSGNTIYF; CDR3nt: TGTGCCAGCAGCTTGGCACCGAGCTCTGGAAACACCATATATTTT
d_gene: .; j_gene: TRBJ2-1; v_gene: TRBV10-1; abundance: .; len: 14; CDR3aa: CASDPGGAGHEQFF; CDR3nt: TGCGCCAGCGACCCGGGGGGCGCCGGCCATGAGCAGTTCTTC
d_gene: .; j_gene: TRBJ2-5; v_gene: TRBV15; abundance: .; len: 15; CDR3aa: CATSSQRINQETQYF; CDR3nt: TGTGCCACCAGCTCCCAGCGTATCAACCAAGAGACCCAGTACTTC
d_gene: .; j_gene: TRBJ2-5; v_gene: TRBV5-1; abundance: .; len: 14; CDR3aa: CASSLAGSGETQYF; CDR3nt: TGCGCCAGCAGCTTGGCTGGGTCGGGAGAGACCCAGTACTTC
d_gene: TRBD1; j_gene: TRBJ2-7; v_gene: TRBV9; abundance: .; len: 16; CDR3aa: CASSVVGQVHYDEQYF; CDR3nt: TGTGCCAGCAGCGTAGTAGGACAGGTCCACTACGACGAGCAGTACTTC
d_gene: TRBD1; j_gene: TRBJ1-3; v_gene: TRBV7-6; abundance: .; len: 15; CDR3aa: CASSSSAGGGNTIYF; CDR3nt: TGTGCCAGCAGCTCTAGTGCAGGGGGAGGAAACACCATATATTTT
d_gene: .; j_gene: TRBJ1-1; v_gene: TRBV7-9; abundance: few; len: 15; CDR3aa: CASSALRKDYTEAFF; CDR3nt: TGTGCCAGCAGCGCGCTGCGGAAGGATTACACTGAAGCTTTCTTT
d_gene: TRBD2; j_gene: TRBJ2-6; v_gene: TRBV7-9; abundance: .; len: 19; CDR3aa: CASSLSRTSVTGGANVLTF; CDR3nt: TGTGCCAGCAGCTTATCGAGGACTAGCGTTACGGGAGGGGCCAACGTCCTGACTTTC
d_gene: .; j_gene: TRBJ2-7; v_gene: TRBV28; abundance: .; len: 16; CDR3aa: CASSDTSRRYSYEQYF; CDR3nt: TGTGCCAGCAGTGATACCAGTCGACGTTACAGCTACGAGCAGTACTTC
d_gene: TRBD1; j_gene: TRBJ1-2; v_gene: TRBV7-9; abundance: .; len: 12; CDR3aa: CASSSRQGRYTF; CDR3nt: TGTGCCAGCAGCTCCCGACAGGGCCGCTACACCTTC
d_gene: TRBD1; j_gene: TRBJ1-4; v_gene: TRBV28; abundance: .; len: 15; CDR3aa: CASRHRDRPHEKLFF; CDR3nt: TGTGCCAGCAGACACCGGGACAGGCCCCATGAAAAACTGTTTTTT
d_gene: TRBD1; j_gene: TRBJ1-1; v_gene: TRBV6-6; abundance: few; len: 13; CDR3aa: CASAQGARTEAFF; CDR3nt: TGTGCCTCAGCACAGGGGGCGCGGACTGAAGCTTTCTTT
d_gene: .; j_gene: TRBJ2-4; v_gene: TRBV28; abundance: .; len: 11; CDR3aa: CASRVNRDQYF; CDR3nt: TGTGCCAGCAGGGTGAATCGGGATCAGTACTTC
d_gene: .; j_gene: TRBJ2-5; v_gene: TRBV11-2; abundance: .; len: 12; CDR3aa: CASGVSRETQYF; CDR3nt: TGTGCCAGCGGTGTATCCCGGGAGACCCAGTACTTC
d_gene: .; j_gene: TRBJ2-7; v_gene: TRBV30; abundance: once; len: 15; CDR3aa: CAWSAWPRRGYEQYF; CDR3nt: TGTGCCTGGAGTGCTTGGCCGCGGAGGGGTTACGAGCAGTACTTC
d_gene: .; j_gene: TRBJ2-6; v_gene: TRBV5-6; abundance: .; len: 17; CDR3aa: CASSLDLGSSGANVLTF; CDR3nt: TGTGCCAGCAGCTTGGATCTTGGGAGCTCTGGGGCCAACGTCCTGACTTTC
d_gene: .; j_gene: TRBJ2-3; v_gene: TRBV9; abundance: .; len: 12; CDR3aa: CASSVRGDTQYF; CDR3nt: TGTGCCAGCAGCGTACGGGGGGATACGCAGTATTTT
d_gene: .; j_gene: TRBJ2-5; v_gene: TRBV10-1; abundance: .; len: 13; CDR3aa: CASSEVSGETQYF; CDR3nt: TGCGCCAGCAGTGAGGTATCCGGGGAGACCCAGTACTTC
d_gene: .; j_gene: TRBJ1-2; v_gene: TRBV28; abundance: .; len: 12; CDR3aa: CASSLLAGGYTF; CDR3nt: TGTGCCAGCAGTTTATTGGCAGGAGGCTACACCTTC
d_gene: .; j_gene: TRBJ1-4; v_gene: TRBV30; abundance: .; len: 13; CDR3aa: CACPAGLREKLFF; CDR3nt: TGTGCCTGCCCCGCGGGCCTTAGGGAAAAACTGTTTTTT
d_gene: .; j_gene: TRBJ2-7; v_gene: TRBV5-6; abundance: .; len: 14; CDR3aa: CASSLAPLSYEQYF; CDR3nt: TGTGCCAGCAGCTTGGCCCCCCTTTCCTACGAGCAGTACTTC
d_gene: .; j_gene: TRBJ1-2; v_gene: TRBV25-1; abundance: few; len: 15; CDR3aa: CASSESGTPSYGYTF; CDR3nt: TGTGCCAGCAGTGAATCCGGGACACCCTCTTATGGCTACACCTTC
d_gene: .; j_gene: TRBJ1-2; v_gene: TRBV18; abundance: .; len: 12; CDR3aa: CASSASREEDTF; CDR3nt: TGTGCCAGCTCAGCATCCAGGGAAGAGGACACCTTC
d_gene: .; j_gene: TRBJ1-6; v_gene: TRBV27; abundance: .; len: 15; CDR3aa: CASNVGGSYNSPLHF; CDR3nt: TGTGCCAGCAACGTGGGGGGCTCCTATAATTCACCCCTCCACTTT
d_gene: TRBD1; j_gene: TRBJ2-1; v_gene: TRBV28; abundance: .; len: 12; CDR3aa: CASWTGINEQFF; CDR3nt: TGTGCCAGCTGGACAGGGATCAATGAGCAGTTCTTC
d_gene: .; j_gene: TRBJ2-4; v_gene: TRBV18; abundance: .; len: 18; CDR3aa: CASSALGRSPLAKNIQYF; CDR3nt: TGTGCCAGCTCAGCACTGGGGAGGTCGCCCTTAGCCAAAAACATTCAGTACTTC
d_gene: .; j_gene: TRBJ2-7; v_gene: TRBV28; abundance: .; len: 15; CDR3aa: CASSLWAGPGDEQYF; CDR3nt: TGTGCCAGCAGTTTATGGGCGGGGCCGGGGGACGAGCAGTACTTC
d_gene: .; j_gene: TRBJ2-2; v_gene: TRBV28; abundance: .; len: 13; CDR3aa: CASIDRSTGELFF; CDR3nt: TGTGCCAGTATTGACAGGAGCACCGGGGAGCTGTTTTTT
d_gene: .; j_gene: TRBJ2-7; v_gene: TRBV25-1; abundance: .; len: 14; CDR3aa: CASTLLEPPYEQYF; CDR3nt: TGTGCCAGCACCCTACTAGAACCCCCCTACGAGCAGTACTTC
d_gene: .; j_gene: TRBJ2-4; v_gene: TRBV7-6; abundance: few; len: 15; CDR3aa: CASSLERGHVNIQYF; CDR3nt: TGTGCCAGCAGCTTAGAACGAGGCCACGTAAACATTCAGTACTTC
d_gene: .; j_gene: TRBJ2-3; v_gene: TRBV30; abundance: .; len: 13; CDR3aa: CAWSGRVVGTQYF; CDR3nt: TGTGCCTGGAGTGGCCGGGTTGTCGGTACGCAGTATTTT
d_gene: .; j_gene: TRBJ2-3; v_gene: TRBV19; abundance: .; len: 12; CDR3aa: CASSILADTQYF; CDR3nt: TGTGCCAGTAGTATCTTAGCAGATACGCAGTATTTT
d_gene: TRBD1; j_gene: TRBJ2-1; v_gene: TRBV5-6; abundance: .; len: 16; CDR3aa: CASSFTGTGAINEQFF; CDR3nt: TGTGCCAGCAGCTTTACCGGGACAGGGGCGATCAATGAGCAGTTCTTC
d_gene: TRBD1; j_gene: TRBJ2-2; v_gene: TRBV4-3; abundance: few; len: 15; CDR3aa: CASSYDRGTGGELFF; CDR3nt: TGCGCCAGCAGTTACGACAGGGGGACGGGCGGGGAGCTGTTTTTT
d_gene: .; j_gene: TRBJ2-1; v_gene: TRBV19; abundance: .; len: 13; CDR3aa: CATVGKVRGEQFF; CDR3nt: TGTGCCACCGTTGGGAAGGTACGGGGTGAGCAGTTCTTC
d_gene: TRBD1; j_gene: TRBJ2-4; v_gene: TRBV5-1; abundance: few; len: 14; CDR3aa: CASTHTGGADIQYF; CDR3nt: TGCGCCAGCACCCACACAGGGGGCGCCGACATTCAGTACTTC
d_gene: .; j_gene: TRBJ1-5; v_gene: TRBV19; abundance: .; len: 16; CDR3aa: CASSITAGGRNQPQHF; CDR3nt: TGTGCCAGTAGTATAACCGCCGGGGGACGCAATCAGCCCCAGCATTTT
d_gene: .; j_gene: TRBJ2-5; v_gene: TRBV18; abundance: .; len: 17; CDR3aa: CASSPPPSPGKKGTQYF; CDR3nt: TGTGCCAGCTCACCACCTCCCTCACCGGGGAAGAAGGGGACCCAGTACTTC
d_gene: .; j_gene: TRBJ1-6; v_gene: TRBV19; abundance: .; len: 14; CDR3aa: CASNPGLYNSPLHF; CDR3nt: TGTGCCAGTAACCCGGGACTCTATAATTCACCCCTCCACTTT
d_gene: TRBD2; j_gene: TRBJ2-3; v_gene: TRBV9; abundance: .; len: 16; CDR3aa: CASSVESGLGADTQYF; CDR3nt: TGTGCCAGCAGCGTAGAATCCGGACTAGGGGCAGATACGCAGTATTTT
d_gene: TRBD2; j_gene: TRBJ2-1; v_gene: TRBV25-1; abundance: few; len: 18; CDR3aa: CASSESGMVAGGRDEQFF; CDR3nt: TGTGCCAGCAGTGAATCTGGGATGGTAGCGGGGGGGCGCGATGAGCAGTTCTTC
d_gene: .; j_gene: TRBJ2-1; v_gene: TRBV7-6; abundance: .; len: 14; CDR3aa: CASSLAPGESEQFF; CDR3nt: TGTGCCAGCAGCTTAGCGCCGGGGGAAAGTGAGCAGTTCTTC